This is a list of T cell receptor beta chains from one sample in a study of cytomegalovirus exposure and HLA in healthy donors. Measured with immunoSEQ multiplex PCR; TCRdb has only the in-frame clones, and not every one. The profile shows roughly 90,000 clones, about four fifths of them singletons. The sequenced material came from PBMCs. The receptor source for this set is a young man in good health and CMV-seronegative. Each CDR3 is given with its conserved first and last residue. The D gene is left open where the match is weak. Not every row has a clone size; where given, it reads once, few, many or a size class.

size	J	D	V	DNA	CDR3
NA	TRBJ2-7	TRBD1	TRBV19	TGTGCCAGTAGGGGGAATGACAGGGGGCCGTCCTACGAGCAGTACTTC	CASRGNDRGPSYEQYF
NA	TRBJ2-6	NA	TRBV2	TGTGCCAGCATGACAGACTCTGGGGCCAACGTCCTGACTTTC	CASMTDSGANVLTF
NA	TRBJ1-4	TRBD1	TRBV28	TGTGCCAGCAGGGGAGGACAGGTAGCTAATGAAAAACTGTTTTTT	CASRGGQVANEKLFF
NA	TRBJ2-7	NA	TRBV6-5	TGTGCCAGCAGTTACTCGCAGCGGTCCTACGAGCAGTACTTC	CASSYSQRSYEQYF
few	TRBJ1-3	NA	TRBV6-5	TGTGCCAGCAGTTTTAGCCGGGAAGCTGGAAACACCATATATTTT	CASSFSREAGNTIYF
NA	TRBJ1-1	NA	TRBV30	TGTGCCTGGAGTCCCGGGGGGAACACTGAAGCTTTCTTT	CAWSPGGNTEAFF
NA	TRBJ2-2	TRBD1	TRBV2	TGTGCCAGCAGTGGAGACAGGGCTACCGGGGAGCTGTTTTTT	CASSGDRATGELFF
few	TRBJ1-1	NA	TRBV10-1	TGCGCCAGCCGGAGGGCCATGAACACTGAAGCTTTCTTT	CASRRAMNTEAFF
few	TRBJ2-7	NA	TRBV6-1	TGTGCCAGCAGTGAAGCGCAGGGGGGTCCCTACGAGCAGTACTTC	CASSEAQGGPYEQYF
NA	TRBJ1-2	TRBD1	TRBV10-1	TGCGCCAGCAGTGACTCAACAGGGGGCGAGTATGGCTACACCTTC	CASSDSTGGEYGYTF
NA	TRBJ2-3	TRBD2	TRBV5-1	TGCGCCAGCAGACAGACTAGCGGGAAATCGGATACGCAGTATTTT	CASRQTSGKSDTQYF
NA	TRBJ2-5	NA	TRBV19	TGTGCCAGTAGCCCTCTGGAAGGGGTAGAGACCCAGTACTTC	CASSPLEGVETQYF
NA	TRBJ2-1	TRBD2	TRBV11-3	TGTGCCAGCAGCTTAGGGGGGACTAGCGGTTACAATGAGCAGTTCTTC	CASSLGGTSGYNEQFF
NA	TRBJ2-7	TRBD1	TRBV5-1	TGCGCCAGCAGCCTGTCGGGACAGTCTCTTTACGAGCAGTACTTC	CASSLSGQSLYEQYF
NA	TRBJ2-5	TRBD1	TRBV4-3	TGCGCCAGCAGCCCCTACTACTATCCCGGGACAGGGGGCAGCGAGACCCAGTACTTC	CASSPYYYPGTGGSETQYF
NA	TRBJ1-1	NA	TRBV18	TGTGCCAGCTCACCCAAAGGACAGTCGAACACTGAAGCTTTCTTT	CASSPKGQSNTEAFF
NA	TRBJ2-4	NA	TRBV11-2	TGTGCCAGCAGCTCACAGGGGGGGAACATTCAGTACTTC	CASSSQGGNIQYF
NA	TRBJ1-2	NA	TRBV5-1	TGCGCCAGCAGCTTGGAGCCGAGTTCCTATGGCTACACCTTC	CASSLEPSSYGYTF
once	TRBJ1-2	NA	TRBV9	TGTGCCAGCAGCCCCGCGGCGGGGCTTCAGTATGGCTACACCTTC	CASSPAAGLQYGYTF
NA	TRBJ2-7	TRBD2	TRBV4-2	TGTGCCAGCAGCCAAGTGTGGGGGACTAGCGGGAGTTCCTACGAGCAGTACTTC	CASSQVWGTSGSSYEQYF
once	TRBJ2-4	TRBD1	TRBV30	TGTGCCTACGGGACAGGGGGCGCGAAAAACATTCAGTACTTC	CAYGTGGAKNIQYF
NA	TRBJ1-2	NA	TRBV10-1	TGCGCCAGCAGTGATGGATTGGAGGGCTACACCTTC	CASSDGLEGYTF
NA	TRBJ2-2	NA	TRBV5-1	TGCGCCAGCAGCTTGAAGGTACGCGGGCTTCCGAACACCGGGGAGCTGTTTTTT	CASSLKVRGLPNTGELFF
NA	TRBJ1-1	NA	TRBV30	TGTGCCTGGAGCCCCTCGAACACTGAAGCTTTCTTT	CAWSPSNTEAFF
NA	TRBJ2-2	TRBD2	TRBV7-9	TGTGCCAGCAGCTTACCTCGACTAGCGGGGATCACCGGGGAGCTGTTTTTT	CASSLPRLAGITGELFF
NA	TRBJ2-5	TRBD2	TRBV5-4	TGTGCCAGCAGCCTGGGGGCTAGCGGGAGGGCCGGAGAGACCCAGTACTTC	CASSLGASGRAGETQYF
NA	TRBJ1-2	NA	TRBV27	TGTGCCAGCAGCCCCTCGCGGGTTAGAGGCGGCTACACCTTC	CASSPSRVRGGYTF
NA	TRBJ2-4	TRBD2	TRBV7-9	TGTGCCAGCAGCCCCTGGGGACTAGCGGGGCAAAAAGCCAAAAACATTCAGTACTTC	CASSPWGLAGQKAKNIQYF
NA	TRBJ2-7	NA	TRBV7-9	TGTTCCAGCAGCTTAGTAGGAGACGAGCAGTACTTC	CSSSLVGDEQYF
NA	TRBJ2-5	TRBD1	TRBV29-1	TGCAGCGTTGTTGGTATCCCGGGGACAGGGGAAGAGACCCAGTACTTC	CSVVGIPGTGEETQYF
NA	TRBJ2-5	TRBD1	TRBV7-9	TGTGCCAGCAGCTTCAGACAGGGGTACCAAGAGACCCAGTACTTC	CASSFRQGYQETQYF
NA	TRBJ2-7	NA	TRBV5-1	TGCGCCAGCAGCTTCATTGACGGGTACGAGCAGTACTTC	CASSFIDGYEQYF
NA	TRBJ2-1	TRBD2	TRBV7-3	TGTGCCAGCAGCTCGGGACTAGCGGGGGGTGAGCAGTTCTTC	CASSSGLAGGEQFF
NA	TRBJ2-3	TRBD1	TRBV7-3	TGTGCCAGCAGCTTAAGGACAGGTAGCACAGATACGCAGTATTTT	CASSLRTGSTDTQYF
NA	TRBJ2-1	NA	TRBV15	TGTGCCACCAGCAGAGAATCAGGGCGGCAGTTCTTC	CATSRESGRQFF
NA	TRBJ2-4	NA	TRBV19	TGTGCCAGTAGTATAGATAGACTCACCACCAAAAACATTCAGTACTTC	CASSIDRLTTKNIQYF
NA	TRBJ2-7	TRBD1	TRBV6-1	TGTGCCAGCAGTGAACCCGGGACAGGAGGCTTGGAGCAGTACTTC	CASSEPGTGGLEQYF
NA	TRBJ2-3	TRBD1	TRBV7-6	TGTGCCAGCAACCCACGCGAGGGGGCCGGAGATACGCAGTATTTT	CASNPREGAGDTQYF
few	TRBJ1-1	TRBD1	TRBV7-9	TGTTCCAGCAGCGCGACAGGGACTGAAGCTTTCTTT	CSSSATGTEAFF